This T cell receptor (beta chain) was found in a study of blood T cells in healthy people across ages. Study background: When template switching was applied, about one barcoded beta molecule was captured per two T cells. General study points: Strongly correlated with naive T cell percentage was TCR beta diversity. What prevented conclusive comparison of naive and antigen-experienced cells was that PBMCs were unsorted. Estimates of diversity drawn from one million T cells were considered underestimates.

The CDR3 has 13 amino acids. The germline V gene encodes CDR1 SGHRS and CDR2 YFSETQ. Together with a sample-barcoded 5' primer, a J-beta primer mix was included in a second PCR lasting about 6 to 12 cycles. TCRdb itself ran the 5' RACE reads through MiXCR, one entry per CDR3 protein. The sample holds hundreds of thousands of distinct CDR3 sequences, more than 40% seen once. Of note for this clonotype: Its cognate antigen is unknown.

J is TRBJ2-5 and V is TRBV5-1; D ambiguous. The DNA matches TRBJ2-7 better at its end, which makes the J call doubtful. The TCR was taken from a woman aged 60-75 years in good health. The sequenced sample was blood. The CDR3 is CASSWVGNYEQYF. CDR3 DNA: TGCGCCAGCAGCTGGGTGGGGAACTACGAGCAGTACTTC.